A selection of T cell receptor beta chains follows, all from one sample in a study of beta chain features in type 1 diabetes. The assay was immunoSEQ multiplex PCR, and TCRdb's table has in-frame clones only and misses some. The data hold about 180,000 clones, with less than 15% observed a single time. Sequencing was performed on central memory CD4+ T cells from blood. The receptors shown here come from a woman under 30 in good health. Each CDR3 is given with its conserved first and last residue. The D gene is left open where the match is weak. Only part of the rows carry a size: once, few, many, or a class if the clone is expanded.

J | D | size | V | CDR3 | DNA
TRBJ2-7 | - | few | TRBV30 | CAWSVLVEQYF | TGTGCCTGGAGTGTACTCGTCGAGCAGTACTTC
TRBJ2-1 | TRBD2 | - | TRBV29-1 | CSAGLAEDNEQFF | TGCAGCGCCGGACTAGCGGAGGACAATGAGCAGTTCTTC
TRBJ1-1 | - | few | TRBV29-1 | CSVEVQGTEAFF | TGCAGCGTTGAAGTGCAGGGAACTGAAGCTTTCTTT
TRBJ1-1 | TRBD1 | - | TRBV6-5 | CASSPMGTGNTEAFF | TGTGCCAGCAGTCCAATGGGGACAGGGAACACTGAAGCTTTCTTT
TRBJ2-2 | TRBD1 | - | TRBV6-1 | CASSLGQGYSGELFF | TGTGCCAGCAGCTTGGGACAGGGATATTCCGGGGAGCTGTTTTTT
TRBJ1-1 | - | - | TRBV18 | CASSRGGRRTEAFF | TGTGCCAGCTCACGAGGAGGACGTAGGACTGAAGCTTTCTTT
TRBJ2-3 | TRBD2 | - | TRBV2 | CASRKTSGRTDTQYF | TGTGCCAGCAGGAAGACTAGCGGTCGCACAGATACGCAGTATTTT
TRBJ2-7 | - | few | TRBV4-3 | CASSQDFAGFYEQYF | TGCGCCAGCAGCCAAGATTTTGCAGGGTTCTACGAGCAGTACTTC
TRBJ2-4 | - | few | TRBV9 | CASSVEGINIQYF | TGTGCCAGCAGCGTAGAGGGGATAAACATTCAGTACTTC
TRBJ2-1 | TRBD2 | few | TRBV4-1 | CASSQASSTSGSSLLF | TGCGCCAGCAGCCAAGCAAGCAGTACTAGCGGGAGTAGCCTTCTCTTC
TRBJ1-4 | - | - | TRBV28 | CASSSGGFREKLFF | TGTGCCAGCAGTTCGGGAGGGTTTCGCGAAAAACTGTTTTTT
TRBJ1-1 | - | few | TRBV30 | CAWSVYLAGVNTEAFF | TGTGCCTGGAGTGTATATCTTGCGGGCGTAAACACTGAAGCTTTCTTT
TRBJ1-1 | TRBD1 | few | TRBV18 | CASSPRTGGVGTEAFF | TGTGCCAGCTCACCGAGGACAGGGGGTGTGGGCACTGAAGCTTTCTTT
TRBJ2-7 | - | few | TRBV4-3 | CASSPGPHLGQYF | TGCGCCAGCAGTCCAGGGCCCCATCTCGGGCAGTACTTC
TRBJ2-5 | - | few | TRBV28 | CASRGGGTGYRTQYF | TGTGCCAGCCGAGGAGGCGGGACTGGGTATCGGACCCAGTACTTC
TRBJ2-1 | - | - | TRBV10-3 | CAISAQIQNNEQFF | TGTGCCATCAGTGCCCAGATACAAAACAATGAGCAGTTCTTC
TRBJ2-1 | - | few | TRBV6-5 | CASSSFWRYNEQFF | TGTGCCAGCAGCTCCTTCTGGCGGTACAATGAGCAGTTCTTC
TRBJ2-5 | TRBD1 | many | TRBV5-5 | CASSTGQLIIGETQYF | TGTGCCAGCAGCACGGGACAGCTGATCATCGGAGAGACCCAGTACTTC
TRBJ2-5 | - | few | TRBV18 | CASSPGHKETQYF | TGTGCCAGCTCACCAGGGCACAAAGAGACCCAGTACTTC
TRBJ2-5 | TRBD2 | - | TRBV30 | CAWSADPGLAKWETQYF | TGTGCCTGGAGTGCGGATCCGGGACTAGCGAAATGGGAGACCCAGTACTTC
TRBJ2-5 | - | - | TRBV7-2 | CASSLAMGGETQYF | TGTGCCAGCAGCTTAGCGATGGGGGGAGAGACCCAGTACTTC
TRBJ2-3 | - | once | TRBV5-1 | CASSLAGRGSSTDTQYF | TGCGCCAGCAGCTTAGCTGGCCGAGGGTCTAGCACAGATACGCAGTATTTT
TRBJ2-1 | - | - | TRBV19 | CASNLGGTGGGEQFF | TGTGCCAGTAATCTAGGCGGTACTGGCGGTGGTGAGCAGTTCTTC
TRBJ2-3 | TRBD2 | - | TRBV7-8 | CASSVWRLAGRPTDTQYF | TGTGCCAGCAGCGTTTGGAGACTAGCGGGTAGACCCACAGATACGCAGTATTTT
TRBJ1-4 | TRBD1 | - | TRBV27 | CASSKNRGGTNEKLFF | TGTGCCAGCAGTAAAAACAGGGGGGGGACGAATGAAAAACTGTTTTTT
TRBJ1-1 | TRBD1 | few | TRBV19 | CASNRGLNTEAFF | TGTGCCAGTAACAGGGGGCTGAATACTGAAGCTTTCTTT
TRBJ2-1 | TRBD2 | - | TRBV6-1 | CASSETLSGGYNEQFF | TGTGCCAGCAGTGAAACTCTTAGCGGGGGCTACAATGAGCAGTTCTTC
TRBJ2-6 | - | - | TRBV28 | CASGTTGTGANVLTF | TGTGCCAGCGGGACTACAGGGACTGGGGCCAACGTCCTGACTTTC
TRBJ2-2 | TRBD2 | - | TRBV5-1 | CASSLVAAGGPAGELFF | TGCGCCAGCAGCTTGGTGGCGGCGGGAGGGCCGGCCGGGGAGCTGTTTTTT
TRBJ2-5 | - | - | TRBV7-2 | CASSLTGTPQETQYF | TGTGCCAGCAGCTTGACCGGGACTCCTCAAGAGACCCAGTACTTC
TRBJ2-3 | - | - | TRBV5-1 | CASSFTGDSTDTQYF | TGCGCCAGCAGCTTTACAGGTGATAGCACAGATACGCAGTATTTT